The 23 T cell receptor beta chains reported below all come from one sample, sequenced in a study of T cells after yellow fever vaccination. TCRdb reanalysed the 5' RACE reads using MiXCR and keeps one entry per CDR3 protein. The profile shows 450,000 to 650,000 distinct CDR3 sequences, 21% of them singletons. The sample here was PBMCs, taken approximately 20 days after the first yellow fever vaccination. These receptors came from a man younger than 35 who received the YFV17D yellow fever vaccine.

The chain is built from TRBV3-1 and TRBJ2-1; D gene ambiguous. The CDR3 is 16 residues long. Germline loops: CDR1 LGHDT, CDR2 YNNKEL (reference sequence). V dropped 5 bases and J dropped 0 bases, with 14 bases sitting between them. CDR3 bases: TGTGCCAGCAGCGACTCGAGTTTCAGCTCCTACAATGAGCAGTTCTTC. This codes for CASSDSSFSSYNEQFF.

The genes are TRBV12-3 or TRBV12-4 and TRBJ1-2, with no clear D. Trimming took off 4 bases at V and 3 bases at J, with 15 bases between the two ends. The CDR3 extends over 15 amino acids. The CDR3 protein is CASSSRFDFHYGYTF. DNA for the CDR3: TGTGCCAGCAGTTCAAGATTCGACTTCCACTATGGCTACACCTTC.

This clonotype was seen many times. The chain links TRBV6-1 to TRBJ2-5; D assignment may be TRBD1 or TRBD2 (5 bases each). CDR1 and CDR2 from the germline V gene are MNHNS and SASEGT. Trimming cost V 6 bases and J 4 bases, with 6 bases left between them. The CDR3 has 11 amino acids. CDR3 loop: CASRRGETQYF. The DNA of the CDR3 is TGTGCCAGCAGGAGGGGAGAGACCCAGTACTTC.

The chain employs TRBV5-5 and TRBJ2-7; D call uncertain. Germline loops: CDR1 SGHKS, CDR2 YYEKEE (reference sequence). The CDR3 totals 15 residues. Trimming cost V 0 bases and J 3 bases, with 13 bases left between them. The CDR3 reads CASSLEHTGNYEQYV. The CDR3 coding sequence is TGTGCCAGCAGCTTGGAACATACTGGCAACTACGAGCAGTACGTC.

This clonotype has a handful of counts. This chain uses TRBV24-1 with TRBJ2-1; the D gene is possibly TRBD2 (5 bases). CDR3 length: 12 residues. The V and J ends lost 1 base and 9 bases respectively, with 6 bases between them. From germline, CDR1 is KGHDR and CDR2 SFDVKD. The CDR3 sequence is CATSDLGGEQFF. The DNA for the CDR3 is TGTGCCACCAGTGATTTAGGAGGTGAGCAGTTCTTC.

The rearrangement joins TRBV5-4 to TRBJ1-1; D perhaps matches TRBD1 (5 bases). Germline loops: CDR1 SGHNT, CDR2 YYREEE (reference sequence). Trimming removed 0 bases at V and 1 base at J, with 10 bases between. The CDR3 runs 15 residues. CDR3 bases: TGTGCCAGCAGCTTGGAGGGAGGGGCGAACACTGAAGCTTTCTTT. Residues: CASSLEGGANTEAFF. Full variable domain (remainder filled in from reference TRBV5-4 and TRBJ1-1): ETGVTQSPTHLIKTRGQQVTLRCSSQSGHNTVSWYQQALGQGPQFIFQYYREEENGRGNFPPRFSGLQFPNYSSELNVNALELDDSALYLCASSLEGGANTEAFFGQGTRLTVV.

V is TRBV20-1 and J is TRBJ2-1; D is unresolved. The CDR3 totals 16 residues. Germline V gene data show CDR1 as DFQATT and CDR2 as SNEGSKA (reference sequence). The V end lost 3 bases, the J end lost 9 bases, and 24 bases lay between the germline ends. DNA for the CDR3: TGCAGTGCTAGCCTGGCGACGGCGCACCCCCCCGGTGAGCAGTTCTTC. Protein sequence: CSASLATAHPPGEQFF.

In its sample, this clonotype was seen a few times. V usage is TRBV12-3 or TRBV12-4 and J usage is TRBJ1-5; 9 bases are a match to TRBD1. The CDR3 extends over 15 amino acids. Trimming cost V 5 bases and J 6 bases; bases outside gene matches: 8. In nucleotides, the CDR3 is TGTGCCAGCAGTACCGAACAGGGGGCACGTCAGCCCCAGCATTTT. Translating gives CASSTEQGARQPQHF.

The genes are TRBV5-1 and TRBJ2-7; the D gene is possibly TRBD1 (5 bases). Trimming pared 4 bases from V and 5 bases from J, leaving 19 bases between. The CDR3 sequence is 15 residues long. CDR1 SGHRS and CDR2 YFSETQ come from the germline V gene. The CDR3 protein is CASSLRAGGADEQYV. DNA for the CDR3: TGCGCCAGCAGCCTTAGGGCAGGTGGGGCGGACGAGCAGTACGTC.

Here the CDR3 reads CASSFGIYEQYV. The CDR3 nucleotides read TGTGCCAGCAGCTTCGGTATTTACGAGCAGTACGTC. This chain uses TRBV5-6 with TRBJ2-7, with D unclear. The V end was cut by 2 bases, the J end by 4 bases, with 7 bases between. The CDR3 is 12 amino acids. The germline gives CDR1 SGHDT, CDR2 YYEEEE.

J is TRBJ1-4 and V is TRBV20-1; no definite D call. This CDR3 is built from 15 residues. Germline CDR1 is DFQATT and CDR2 is SNEGSKA (reference sequence). V was cut by 3 bases and J by 7 bases, with 18 bases left in between. The CDR3 DNA reads TGCAGTGCTAGGGATACCGCTCTTATCGTTGAAAAACTGTTTTTT. Its protein is CSARDTALIVEKLFF.

The chain is built from TRBV19 and TRBJ1-1, with a tentative D call TRBD1 (6 bases). CDR3 length equals 14 residues. Germline lookup yields CDR1 LNHDA and CDR2 SQIVND (reference sequence). V was trimmed by 10 bases and J by 0 bases, leaving 15 bases between them. The CDR3 loop is CATIKTGMNTEAFF. CDR3 nucleotides: TGTGCCACCATTAAAACAGGGATGAACACTGAAGCTTTCTTT. The full variable domain, completed using reference TRBV19 and TRBJ1-1, is DGGITQSPKYLFRKEGQNVTLSCEQNLNHDAMYWYRQDPGQGLRLIYYSQIVNDFQKGDIAEGYSVSREKKESFPLTVTSAQKNPTAFYLCATIKTGMNTEAFFGQGTRLTVV.

Only a few counts were recorded for this clonotype. The genes are TRBV19 and TRBJ1-5, with D unresolved. The CDR3 contains 15 residues. Germline V gene data show CDR1 as LNHDA and CDR2 as SQIVND (reference sequence). The V end lost 3 bases, the J end lost 1 base, and 10 bases lay between the germline ends. CDR3 coding DNA: TGTGCCAGTAGTATGGGTGGGAGGAGCAATCAGCCCCAGCATTTT. This codes for CASSMGGRSNQPQHF.

This clonotype was recorded a few times. This chain connects TRBV20-1 to TRBJ2-3, with 10 bases identical to TRBD2. The germline gives CDR1 DFQATT, CDR2 SNEGSKA (reference sequence). The CDR3 totals 14 residues. With V trimmed by 5 bases and J by 5 bases, 7 bases remained unmatched. CDR3 sequence (DNA): TGCAGTGCTGTACTAGCGGGGCAAGGAGATACGCAGTATTTT. Translating gives CSAVLAGQGDTQYF.

V gene TRBV13 combines with J gene TRBJ2-7; D gene uncertain. The CDR3 is made up of 18 amino acids. Germline CDR1 reads PRHDT; CDR2 reads FYEKMQ (reference sequence). Trimming removed 1 base from V and 5 bases from J, with 24 bases in between. In DNA, the CDR3 is TGTGCCAGCAGCTTAGCATGGTCAACGCTCAGGTGGGGAAACGAGCAGTACTTC. Protein product: CASSLAWSTLRWGNEQYF.

The chain links TRBV20-1 to TRBJ2-5, with D possibly matching TRBD2 (5 bases). The CDR3 covers 17 residues. V was trimmed by 0 bases and J by 1 base, leaving 18 bases between them. Germline loops: CDR1 DFQATT, CDR2 SNEGSKA (reference sequence). The CDR3 nucleotides are TGCAGTGCTAGAGATAGGCTAGCCCCATTAAGCCAAGAGACCCAGTACTTC. This sequence encodes CSARDRLAPLSQETQYF.

In its sample, this clonotype was seen a few times. This CDR3 is CASSAGIKETQYF. Here the CDR3 DNA reads TGTGCCAGCAGTGCCGGGATAAAAGAGACCCAGTACTTC. The chain links TRBV12-3 or TRBV12-4 to TRBJ2-5, with a tentative D call TRBD2 (5 bases). The CDR3 length is 13 residues. Trimming removed 5 bases from V and 3 bases from J, with 10 bases in between.

This clonotype appeared a few times. The chain employs TRBV7-9 and TRBJ2-3; possibly TRBD2 for D (5 bases). The germline gives CDR1 SEHNR, CDR2 FQNEAQ (reference sequence). The germline V and J ends were trimmed by 10 bases and 2 bases, with 16 bases remaining between them. The CDR3 sequence is 14 residues long. CDR3 in amino acids: CAIRRGGPTDTQYF. CDR3 bases: TGTGCCATCCGCCGGGGTGGGCCCACAGATACGCAGTATTTT.

Only a few counts were recorded for this clonotype. V and J are TRBV27 and TRBJ1-2; 7 bases fit TRBD1. The CDR3 spans 14 residues. With 5 bases clipped from V and 4 bases from J, the junction kept 7 bases outside the gene matches. Looked up from germline, CDR1 is MNHEY and CDR2 is SMNVEV (reference sequence). For the CDR3, the DNA is TGTGCCAGCAGTCCATCAACAGGGGTCTATGGCTACACCTTC. Translated: CASSPSTGVYGYTF.

The chain employs TRBV5-1 and TRBJ2-5; D might be TRBD1 or TRBD2, each matching 6 bases. The ends were cut back, 5 bases at V and 3 bases at J, with 14 bases in the middle. Germline V gene data show CDR1 as SGHRS and CDR2 as YFSETQ. The CDR3 totals 14 residues. The CDR3 is CASRERGEKETQYF. DNA of the CDR3: TGCGCCAGCAGAGAGAGGGGGGAGAAAGAGACCCAGTACTTC.

This clonotype turned up a few times. The chain links TRBV9 to TRBJ2-1; 9 nucleotides agree with TRBD1. Germline assignment: CDR1 SGDLS and CDR2 YYNGEE. J gave up 3 bases and V 0 bases, and 4 bases lay outside the gene matches. The CDR3 has 16 amino acids. The CDR3 DNA reads as TGTGCCAGCAGCGTAGAGGACAGGGGTGGCTACAATGAGCAGTTCTTC. Protein: CASSVEDRGGYNEQFF.

This clonotype was seen ten or more times. V and J are TRBV4-3 and TRBJ2-1; 7 nucleotides match TRBD2. The CDR3 loop spans 15 amino acids. The ends lost 5 bases at V and 7 bases at J; junction bases unmatched: 11. Germline-derived CDR1 and CDR2 are LGHNA and YSLEER. CDR3 nucleotides: TGCGCCAGCAGCGGTGGGAGGGCGCGGTTTAATGAGCAGTTCTTC. It yields the protein CASSGGRARFNEQFF.

This clonotype has just a few counts. The J gene is TRBJ1-5, the V gene TRBV19; TRBD1 might be the D (6 bases). There are 18 residues in the CDR3. Germline CDR1 reads LNHDA; CDR2 reads SQIVND (reference sequence). Trimming shortened V by 3 bases and J by 0 bases, and 18 bases separated the two germline ends. CDR3 in amino acids: CASSIRNFRGNSNQPQHF. The CDR3 nucleotides are TGTGCCAGTAGTATCCGAAATTTCAGGGGAAATAGCAATCAGCCCCAGCATTTT.